Reported below is one T cell receptor (beta chain). Antigen unknown. Ahead of thyroid surgery, no patient had received treatment of any kind. TCRdb reassembled clones from the PCR reads with MiXCR. The data show thousands of clones, with approximately 34% seen just once and over 20% held by the top ten. The entry originates in a study of metastatic and nonmetastatic thyroid tumors. Study details: Where malignant and benign thyroid patients were concerned, repertoires were compared across blood and tumor or nodule tissue. Overall study findings and caveats: According to reports, the diversity of TCR beta was significantly higher in malignant thyroid tumors than in benign nodules, and this held in both blood and tumor samples.

V trimming: 0 bases; J trimming: 6 bases; junction bases outside the gene matches: 6. The CDR3 has 17 residues. CDR1 SGHRS and CDR2 YFSETQ come from the germline V gene. The sequenced material came from tumor tissue. The origin of this receptor is a female donor with papillary thyroid cancer or a benign thyroid nodule (not recorded which). Some clones in this sample may be carry-over from other donors' samples. The V gene is TRBV5-1, the J gene TRBJ2-2; the match to TRBD2 covers 12 bases. The CDR3 loop reads CASSLEMSSGRAGELFF. For the CDR3, the DNA is TGCGCCAGCAGCTTGGAGATGTCTAGCGGGAGGGCCGGGGAGCTGTTTTTT.